The TCR beta chain under discussion was sequenced for a study of blood T cell repertoires in COVID-19. A word on this clone: At the DNA level, this CDR3 is encoded by other sequences in the same sample as well.

Under the authors' procedure: Reference gene primer amplification yielded estimated nucleated cell counts. Sequenced by immunoSEQ multiplex PCR; TCRdb stores in-frame clones only, minus some. That table furnishes V, J and clone size, whereas the DNA furnished D and trimming. The sample includes hundreds of thousands of clones, 88% of them seen just once. This CDR3 is 13 amino acids long. Trimming cost V 0 bases and J 1 base, with 5 bases left between them. The germline gives CDR1 SGHRS, CDR2 YFSETQ. Source material: peripheral blood. The genes are TRBV5-1 and TRBJ2-7; D gene uncertain. The clonotype originates from a man aged 40-55 years with acute or convalescent COVID-19. CDR3 amino acids: CASSLAGSYEQYF. The CDR3 coding sequence is TGCGCCAGCAGCTTGGCCGGTTCCTACGAGCAGTACTTC.